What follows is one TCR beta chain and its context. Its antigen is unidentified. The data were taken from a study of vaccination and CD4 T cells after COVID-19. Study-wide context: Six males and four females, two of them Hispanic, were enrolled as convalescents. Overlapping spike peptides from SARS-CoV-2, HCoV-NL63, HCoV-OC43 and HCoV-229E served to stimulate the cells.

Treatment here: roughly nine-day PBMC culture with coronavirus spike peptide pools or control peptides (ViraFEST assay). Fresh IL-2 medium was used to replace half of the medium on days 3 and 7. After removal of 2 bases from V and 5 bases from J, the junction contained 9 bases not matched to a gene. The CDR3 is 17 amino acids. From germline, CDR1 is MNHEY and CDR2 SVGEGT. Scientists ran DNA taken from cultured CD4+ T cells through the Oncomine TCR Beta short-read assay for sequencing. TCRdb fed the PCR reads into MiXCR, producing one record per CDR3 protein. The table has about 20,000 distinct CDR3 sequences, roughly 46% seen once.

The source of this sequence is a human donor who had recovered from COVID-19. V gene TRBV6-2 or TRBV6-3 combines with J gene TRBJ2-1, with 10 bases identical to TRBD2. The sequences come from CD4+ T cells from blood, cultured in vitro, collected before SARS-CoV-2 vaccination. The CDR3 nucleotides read TGTGCCAGCAGTTACGGGAGACGACTAGCGGGTAACAATGAGCAGTTCTTC. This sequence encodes CASSYGRRLAGNNEQFF.